Listed below are T cell receptor beta chains from one sample, sequenced in a study of blood T cell repertoires in COVID-19. The table came from immunoSEQ multiplex PCR; TCRdb's copy has only in-frame clones and leaves some out. The sample lists more than 200,000 clones; approximately 87% were seen once. Sequenced sample: peripheral blood. The receptors stem from a woman in her 50s with acute or convalescent COVID-19. Each CDR3 is given with its conserved first and last residue. The D gene is left open where the match is weak. Not all rows give a size; the values are once, few, many and, for expanded clones, a class.

D: TRBD1; length: 13; J: TRBJ1-5; V: TRBV12-3/TRBV12-4; size: .; DNA: TGTGCCAGCAGTAGACCAGGGGGGATGGCCCAGCATTTT; CDR3: CASSRPGGMAQHF
D: .; length: 15; J: TRBJ2-3; V: TRBV7-7; size: .; DNA: TGTGCCAGCAGCTTAGGGGTAGGGGGCACAGATACGCAGTATTTT; CDR3: CASSLGVGGTDTQYF
D: .; length: 13; J: TRBJ1-5; V: TRBV7-2; size: .; DNA: TGTGCCAGCAGCCCAGACACATATCAGCCCCAGCATTTT; CDR3: CASSPDTYQPQHF
D: TRBD1; length: 15; J: TRBJ1-4; V: TRBV19; size: .; DNA: TGTGCCAGTAGTCCTCGACAGGGGATAAATGAAAAACTGTTTTTT; CDR3: CASSPRQGINEKLFF
D: .; length: 14; J: TRBJ1-2; V: TRBV19; size: .; DNA: TGTGCCAGTAGTATTAGCCAAGAAAACTATGGCTACACCTTC; CDR3: CASSISQENYGYTF
D: .; length: 13; J: TRBJ1-2; V: TRBV19; size: few; DNA: TGTGCCAGTAGTTACCGGGATTTCGGAGGCTACACCTTC; CDR3: CASSYRDFGGYTF
D: TRBD2; length: 15; J: TRBJ2-2; V: TRBV19; size: .; DNA: TGTGCCAGCAAGACCGGGACTAGCAACACCGGGGAGCTGTTTTTT; CDR3: CASKTGTSNTGELFF
D: TRBD2; length: 15; J: TRBJ2-3; V: TRBV5-1; size: .; DNA: TGCGCCAGCAGCCAAAGCGGGGACCGCACAGATACGCAGTATTTT; CDR3: CASSQSGDRTDTQYF
D: .; length: 9; J: TRBJ1-1; V: TRBV21-1; size: .; DNA: TGTGCCAGCAGCAAGCAGGCTTTCTTT; CDR3: CASSKQAFF
D: .; length: 15; J: TRBJ1-2; V: TRBV3-1/TRBV3-2; size: few; DNA: TGTGCCAGCAGCCAAGACTCCGGGACACCTTCCGGCTACACCTTC; CDR3: CASSQDSGTPSGYTF
D: TRBD1; length: 16; J: TRBJ1-5; V: TRBV19; size: .; DNA: TGTGCCAGTAGTGCCCCGGGACAGGGCGTCGATCAGCCCCAGCATTTT; CDR3: CASSAPGQGVDQPQHF
D: .; length: 16; J: TRBJ2-3; V: TRBV7-6; size: .; DNA: TGTGCCAGCAGCTTAGCTCCAGCGGCTGGCTTAGATACGCAGTATTTT; CDR3: CASSLAPAAGLDTQYF
D: .; length: 13; J: TRBJ2-3; V: TRBV29-1; size: .; DNA: TGCAGCGTTGGGGCGGGGCAGACAGATACGCAGTATTTT; CDR3: CSVGAGQTDTQYF
D: TRBD2; length: 16; J: TRBJ2-3; V: TRBV6-4; size: .; DNA: TGTGCCAGCAGCGCGGGACTAGCGGGAGCCACAGATACGCAGTATTTT; CDR3: CASSAGLAGATDTQYF
D: TRBD2; length: 18; J: TRBJ2-1; V: TRBV3-1/TRBV3-2; size: .; DNA: TGTGCCAGCAGCCAATTTCTGAGGACTAGCGGGGTCTACAATGAGCAGTTCTTC; CDR3: CASSQFLRTSGVYNEQFF
D: .; length: 13; J: TRBJ2-3; V: TRBV5-6; size: once; DNA: TGTGCCAGCAGCTTGTTGGCAGGTGATACGCAGTATTTT; CDR3: CASSLLAGDTQYF
D: TRBD2; length: 14; J: TRBJ2-3; V: TRBV27; size: .; DNA: TGTGCCAGCAGCCCCCTAGCGGATACAGATACGCAGTATTTT; CDR3: CASSPLADTDTQYF
D: .; length: 12; J: TRBJ2-5; V: TRBV30; size: .; DNA: TGTGCCTGGAGTGCGAAGGGGAAGACCCAGTACTTC; CDR3: CAWSAKGKTQYF
D: .; length: 12; J: TRBJ2-1; V: TRBV2; size: .; DNA: TGTGCCAGCAGTGAAGCGCTTCTAGGCCTGTTCTTC; CDR3: CASSEALLGLFF
D: TRBD1; length: 15; J: TRBJ2-5; V: TRBV13; size: .; DNA: TGTGCCAGCAGCCTCAGGGGACAGGGAGGCGAGACCCAGTACTTC; CDR3: CASSLRGQGGETQYF
D: TRBD1; length: 15; J: TRBJ1-2; V: TRBV6-5; size: .; DNA: TGTGCCAGCAGTCGGGGACAGGGGGCTGACTATGGCTACACCTTC; CDR3: CASSRGQGADYGYTF
D: .; length: 15; J: TRBJ1-1; V: TRBV30; size: .; DNA: TGTGCCTGGGGAAGGAGAGCCAGGGTGGGCACTGAAGCTTTCTTT; CDR3: CAWGRRARVGTEAFF
D: TRBD1; length: 14; J: TRBJ1-2; V: TRBV6-6; size: .; DNA: TGTGCCAGCAGTTACCTCGGGACAGTCTATGGCTACACCTTC; CDR3: CASSYLGTVYGYTF
D: .; length: 13; J: TRBJ2-5; V: TRBV19; size: .; DNA: TGTGCCAGTAGTGGGCAGGGGCAAGAGACCCAGTACTTC; CDR3: CASSGQGQETQYF
D: .; length: 13; J: TRBJ2-7; V: TRBV6-5; size: .; DNA: TGTGCCAGCAGTTACCACAGGGCCTACGAGCAGTACTTC; CDR3: CASSYHRAYEQYF
D: TRBD1; length: 15; J: TRBJ2-7; V: TRBV29-1; size: .; DNA: TGCAGCGTTACCGGGACAGGAGGTACTACCTACGAGCAGTACTTC; CDR3: CSVTGTGGTTYEQYF
D: TRBD1; length: 14; J: TRBJ1-6; V: TRBV6-6; size: once; DNA: TGTGCCAGCAGTTCCGACAGGGGTGGATCACCCCTCCACTTT; CDR3: CASSSDRGGSPLHF
D: TRBD1; length: 14; J: TRBJ1-2; V: TRBV7-8; size: few; DNA: TGTGCCAGCAGCTTAGGGACAGGCCGCTATGGCTACACCTTC; CDR3: CASSLGTGRYGYTF
D: TRBD1; length: 13; J: TRBJ1-2; V: TRBV2; size: .; DNA: TGTGCCAACGGACAGGGAGGGAACTATGGCTACACCTTC; CDR3: CANGQGGNYGYTF
D: .; length: 13; J: TRBJ1-2; V: TRBV30; size: .; DNA: TGTGCCTGGAGAGGGGGTCCTCACTATGGCTACACCTTC; CDR3: CAWRGGPHYGYTF
D: .; length: 12; J: TRBJ2-5; V: TRBV7-2; size: .; DNA: TGTGCCAGCAGCTTAGTTCGAGCTTCCCAGTACTTC; CDR3: CASSLVRASQYF
D: .; length: 13; J: TRBJ1-1; V: TRBV29-1; size: .; DNA: TGCAGCGTTGCTCGGCAGGGGAACACTGAAGCTTTCTTT; CDR3: CSVARQGNTEAFF
D: .; length: 15; J: TRBJ1-2; V: TRBV4-3; size: .; DNA: TGCGCCAGCAGCCAAGAGACAGGTCCCAATTATGGCTACACCTTC; CDR3: CASSQETGPNYGYTF
D: TRBD2; length: 16; J: TRBJ2-7; V: TRBV7-6; size: .; DNA: TGTGCCAGCAGCTCAACTGCCGGGACTAGCGGGGGTTTACAGTACTTC; CDR3: CASSSTAGTSGGLQYF
D: .; length: 15; J: TRBJ2-1; V: TRBV7-6; size: .; DNA: TGTGCCAGCAGCATCCTAGGAGGGGTTCTCAATGAGCAGTTCTTC; CDR3: CASSILGGVLNEQFF
D: TRBD2; length: 16; J: TRBJ2-3; V: TRBV4-3; size: .; DNA: TGCGCCAGCAGCCAAGATTTAGCGGGGGGCACAGATACGCAGTATTTT; CDR3: CASSQDLAGGTDTQYF
D: TRBD1; length: 15; J: TRBJ1-2; V: TRBV7-2; size: .; DNA: TGTGCCAGCAGCTTAGCGTCAGGACAGGAAGGTGGCTACACCTTC; CDR3: CASSLASGQEGGYTF
D: TRBD1; length: 15; J: TRBJ2-7; V: TRBV5-5; size: .; DNA: TGTGCCAGCAGCTCAAAGGGGGCGGTCTCCTACGAGCAGTACTTC; CDR3: CASSSKGAVSYEQYF
D: .; length: 14; J: TRBJ1-2; V: TRBV5-4; size: .; DNA: TGTGCCAGCAGCGCGCTAGGAGGGGCGCGTGGCTACACCTTC; CDR3: CASSALGGARGYTF
D: TRBD1; length: 13; J: TRBJ2-5; V: TRBV19; size: .; DNA: TGTGCCAGTAGTTGGACAGGCCAAGAGACCCAGTACTTC; CDR3: CASSWTGQETQYF
D: .; length: 15; J: TRBJ1-4; V: TRBV11-2; size: .; DNA: TGTGCCAGCAGCGGTCACGAGGAGACTAATGAAAAACTGTTTTTT; CDR3: CASSGHEETNEKLFF
D: TRBD2; length: 18; J: TRBJ2-5; V: TRBV7-9; size: .; DNA: TGTGCCAGCAGCGCCCAGTCCTTGGGCGGGGGGGGACAAGAGACCCAGTACTTC; CDR3: CASSAQSLGGGGQETQYF
D: TRBD1; length: 12; J: TRBJ2-7; V: TRBV5-6; size: .; DNA: TGTGCCAGCAGCCCCAGGGACAGCGAGCAGTACTTC; CDR3: CASSPRDSEQYF
D: .; length: 12; J: TRBJ2-1; V: TRBV18; size: few; DNA: TGTGCCAGCTCTAGAATCGTCAATGAGCAGTTCTTC; CDR3: CASSRIVNEQFF
D: .; length: 13; J: TRBJ2-5; V: TRBV5-1; size: .; DNA: TGCGCCAGCAGCCCACAGGGTCGAGAGACCCAGTACTTC; CDR3: CASSPQGRETQYF
D: TRBD2; length: 15; J: TRBJ2-7; V: TRBV6-5; size: .; DNA: TGTGCCAGCAGTTACGGGACTAGCGTGGGCTACGAGCAGTACTTC; CDR3: CASSYGTSVGYEQYF
D: .; length: 11; J: TRBJ2-5; V: TRBV18; size: .; DNA: TGTGCCAGCTCATCCTCCGAGACCCAGTACTTC; CDR3: CASSSSETQYF
D: .; length: 15; J: TRBJ2-5; V: TRBV11-2; size: .; DNA: TGTGCCAGCAGCCTAATAGGACTCATGGGCGAGACCCAGTACTTC; CDR3: CASSLIGLMGETQYF